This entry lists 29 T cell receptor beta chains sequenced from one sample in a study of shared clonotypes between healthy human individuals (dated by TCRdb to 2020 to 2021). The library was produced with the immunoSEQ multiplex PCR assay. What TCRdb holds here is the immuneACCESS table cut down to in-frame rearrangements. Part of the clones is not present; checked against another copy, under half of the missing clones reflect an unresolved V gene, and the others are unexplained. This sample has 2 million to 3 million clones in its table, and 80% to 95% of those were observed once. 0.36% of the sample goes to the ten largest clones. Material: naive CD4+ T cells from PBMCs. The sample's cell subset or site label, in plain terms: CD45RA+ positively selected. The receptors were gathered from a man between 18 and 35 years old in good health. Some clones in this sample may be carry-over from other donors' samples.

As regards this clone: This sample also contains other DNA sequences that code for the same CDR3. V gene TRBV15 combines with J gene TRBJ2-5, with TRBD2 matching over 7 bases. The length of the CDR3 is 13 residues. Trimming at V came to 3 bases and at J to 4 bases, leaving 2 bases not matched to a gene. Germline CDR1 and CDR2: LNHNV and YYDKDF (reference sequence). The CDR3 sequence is CATSRGGRETQYF. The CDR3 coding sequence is TGTGCCACCAGCAGGGGAGGGCGAGAGACCCAGTACTTC.

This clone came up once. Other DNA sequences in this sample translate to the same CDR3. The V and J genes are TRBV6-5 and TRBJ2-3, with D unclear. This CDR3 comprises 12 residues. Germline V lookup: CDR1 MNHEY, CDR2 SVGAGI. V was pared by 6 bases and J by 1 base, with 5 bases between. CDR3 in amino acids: CASRGGTDTQYF. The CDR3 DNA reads TGTGCCAGCAGGGGCGGCACAGATACGCAGTATTTT.

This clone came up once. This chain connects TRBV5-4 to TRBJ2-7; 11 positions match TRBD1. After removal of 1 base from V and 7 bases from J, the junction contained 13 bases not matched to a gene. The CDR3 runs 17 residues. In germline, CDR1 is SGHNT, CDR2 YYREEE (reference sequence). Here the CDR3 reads CASSLNLGGQGAREQYF. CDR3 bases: TGTGCCAGCAGCTTGAATTTAGGAGGACAGGGGGCGAGAGAGCAGTACTTC.

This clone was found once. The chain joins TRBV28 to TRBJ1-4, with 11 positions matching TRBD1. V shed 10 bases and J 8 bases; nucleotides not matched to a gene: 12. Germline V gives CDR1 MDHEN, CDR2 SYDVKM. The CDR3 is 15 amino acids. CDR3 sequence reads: CATQGRDRGKEKLFF. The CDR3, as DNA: TGTGCCACCCAGGGCCGGGACAGGGGGAAAGAAAAACTGTTTTTT.

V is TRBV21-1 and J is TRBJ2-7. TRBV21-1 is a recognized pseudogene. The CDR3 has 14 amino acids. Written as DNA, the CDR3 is TGTGCCAGCAGCAAAGAGATAGGCAGCACCGAGCAGTACTTC. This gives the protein CASSKEIGSTEQYF.

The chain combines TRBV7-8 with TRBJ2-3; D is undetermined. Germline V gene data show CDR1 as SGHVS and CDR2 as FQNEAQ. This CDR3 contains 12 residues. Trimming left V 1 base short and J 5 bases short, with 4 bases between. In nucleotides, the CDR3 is TGTGCCAGCAGCTTAGGCAGAGATACGCAGTATTTT. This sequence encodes CASSLGRDTQYF.

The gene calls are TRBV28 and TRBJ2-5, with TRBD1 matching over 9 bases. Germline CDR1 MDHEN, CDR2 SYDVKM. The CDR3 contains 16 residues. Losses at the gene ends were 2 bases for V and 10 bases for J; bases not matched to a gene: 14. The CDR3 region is CASSLVSTGGKRDQYF. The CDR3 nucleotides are TGTGCCAGCAGTTTAGTATCGACAGGGGGTAAGAGGGACCAGTACTTC.

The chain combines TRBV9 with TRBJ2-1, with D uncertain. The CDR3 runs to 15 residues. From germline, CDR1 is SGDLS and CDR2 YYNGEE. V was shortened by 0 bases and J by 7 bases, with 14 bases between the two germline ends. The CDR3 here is CASSVASRVSNEQFF. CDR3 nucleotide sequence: TGTGCCAGCAGCGTAGCCTCCAGAGTCTCTAATGAGCAGTTCTTC.

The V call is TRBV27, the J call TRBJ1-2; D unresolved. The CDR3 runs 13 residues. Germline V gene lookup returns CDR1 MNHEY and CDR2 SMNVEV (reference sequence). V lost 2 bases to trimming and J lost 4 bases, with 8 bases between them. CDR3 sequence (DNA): TGTGCCAGCAGTTTAGGGGTTCTCTATGGCTACACCTTC. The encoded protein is CASSLGVLYGYTF.

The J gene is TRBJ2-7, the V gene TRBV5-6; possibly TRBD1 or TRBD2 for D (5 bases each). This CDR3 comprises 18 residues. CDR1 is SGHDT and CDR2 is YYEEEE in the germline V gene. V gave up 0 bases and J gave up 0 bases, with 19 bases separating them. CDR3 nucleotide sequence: TGTGCCAGCAGCTTGGGAGGGGAGCAGGGCTTCACCTCCTACGAGCAGTACTTC. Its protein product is CASSLGGEQGFTSYEQYF.

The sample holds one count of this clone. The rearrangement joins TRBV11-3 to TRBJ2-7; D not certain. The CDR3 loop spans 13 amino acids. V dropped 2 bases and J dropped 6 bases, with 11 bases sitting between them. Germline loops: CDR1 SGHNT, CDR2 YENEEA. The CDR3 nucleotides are TGTGCCAGCAGCTTATCTATAGTCTCCGAGCAGTACTTC. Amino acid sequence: CASSLSIVSEQYF.

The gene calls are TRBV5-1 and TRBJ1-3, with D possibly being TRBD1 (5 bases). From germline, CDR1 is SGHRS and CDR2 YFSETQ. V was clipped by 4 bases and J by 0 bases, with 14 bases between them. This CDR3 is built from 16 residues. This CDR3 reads CASSRTRQDSGNTIYF. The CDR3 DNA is TGCGCCAGCAGCCGGACAAGGCAAGACTCTGGAAACACCATATATTTT.

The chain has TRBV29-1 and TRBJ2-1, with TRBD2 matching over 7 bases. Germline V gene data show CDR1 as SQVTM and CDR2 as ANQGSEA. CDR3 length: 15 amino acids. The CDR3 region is CRGGNAAGLYNEQFF. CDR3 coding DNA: TGCAGGGGGGGGAACGCGGCAGGGCTCTACAATGAGCAGTTCTTC.

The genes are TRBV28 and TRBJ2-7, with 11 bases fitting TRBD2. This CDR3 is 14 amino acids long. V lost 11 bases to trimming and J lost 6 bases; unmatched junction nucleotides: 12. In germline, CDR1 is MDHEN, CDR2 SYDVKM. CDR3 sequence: CAARASSGRREQYF. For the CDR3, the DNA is TGTGCCGCCCGAGCCTCTAGCGGGAGGCGCGAGCAGTACTTC.

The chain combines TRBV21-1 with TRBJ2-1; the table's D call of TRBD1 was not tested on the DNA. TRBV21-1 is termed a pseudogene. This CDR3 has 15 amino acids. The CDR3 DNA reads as TGTGCCAGCACAAACGGGGACAGGGTACTAAATGAGCAGTTCTTC. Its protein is CASTNGDRVLNEQFF.

The CDR3 coding sequence is TGCGCCAGCAGCTTGAGGGCTGGGTATGGCTACACCTTC. Its translation is CASSLRAGYGYTF. The chain recombines TRBV5-1 with TRBJ1-2; D gene ambiguous. The CDR3 extends over 13 amino acids. V lost 1 base, J lost 5 bases, and 9 bases lay in between. The germline gives CDR1 SGHRS, CDR2 YFSETQ.

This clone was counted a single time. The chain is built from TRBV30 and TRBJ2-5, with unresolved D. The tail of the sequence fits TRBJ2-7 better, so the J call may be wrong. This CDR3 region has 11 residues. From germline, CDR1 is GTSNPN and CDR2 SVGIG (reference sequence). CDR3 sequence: CAWSPSYEQYF. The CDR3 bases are TGTGCCTGGAGCCCTTCCTACGAGCAGTACTTC.

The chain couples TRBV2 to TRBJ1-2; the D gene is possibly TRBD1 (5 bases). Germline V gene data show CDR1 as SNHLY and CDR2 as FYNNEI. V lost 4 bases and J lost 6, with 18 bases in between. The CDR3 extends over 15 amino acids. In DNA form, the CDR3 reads TGTGCCAGCAGTGGGGGAAGGGGTCTCATTGATGGCTACACCTTC. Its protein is CASSGGRGLIDGYTF.

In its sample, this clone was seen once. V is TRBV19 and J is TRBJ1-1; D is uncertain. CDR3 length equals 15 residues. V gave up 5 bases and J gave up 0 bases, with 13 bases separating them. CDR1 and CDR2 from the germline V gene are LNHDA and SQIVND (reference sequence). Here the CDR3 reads CASSYKDAMNTEAFF. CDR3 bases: TGTGCCAGTAGTTACAAGGACGCTATGAACACTGAAGCTTTCTTT.

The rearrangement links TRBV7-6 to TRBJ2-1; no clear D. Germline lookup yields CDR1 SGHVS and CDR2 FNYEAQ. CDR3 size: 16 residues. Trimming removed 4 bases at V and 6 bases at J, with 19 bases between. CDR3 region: CASSYTPVVSINEQFF. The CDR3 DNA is TGTGCCAGCAGCTATACCCCGGTTGTGTCCATCAATGAGCAGTTCTTC.

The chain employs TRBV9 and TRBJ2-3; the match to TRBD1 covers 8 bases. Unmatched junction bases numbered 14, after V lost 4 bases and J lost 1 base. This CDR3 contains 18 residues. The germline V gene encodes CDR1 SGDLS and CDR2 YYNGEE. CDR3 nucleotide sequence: TGTGCCAGCAGCAAGCGGACAGGGAATGCTGGGGGCACAGATACGCAGTATTTT. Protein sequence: CASSKRTGNAGGTDTQYF.

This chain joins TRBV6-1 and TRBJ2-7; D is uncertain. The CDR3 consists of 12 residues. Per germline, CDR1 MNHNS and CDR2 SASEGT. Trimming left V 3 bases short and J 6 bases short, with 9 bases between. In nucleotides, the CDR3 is TGTGCCAGCAGTGATCTACGGATCGAGCAGTACTTC. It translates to CASSDLRIEQYF.

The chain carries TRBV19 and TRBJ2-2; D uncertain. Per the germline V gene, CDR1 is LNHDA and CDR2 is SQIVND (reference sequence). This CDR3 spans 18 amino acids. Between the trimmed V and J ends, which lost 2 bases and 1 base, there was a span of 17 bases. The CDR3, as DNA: TGTGCCAGTAGTATACGTCCGATGGATCCGGAGAACACCGGGGAGCTGTTTTTT. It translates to CASSIRPMDPENTGELFF.

The CDR3 nucleotides are TGCGCCAGCAGCTTACAACCAGCGGGGAACACTGAAGCTTTCTTT. It codes for CASSLQPAGNTEAFF. The chain couples TRBV5-1 to TRBJ1-1; D not certain. This CDR3 is built from 15 residues. The V gene lost 2 bases and the J gene lost 1 base, with 12 bases spanning the gap. Germline CDR1 SGHRS, CDR2 YFSETQ. The variable domain in full, completed from reference TRBV5-1 and TRBJ1-1, reads KAGVTQTPRYLIKTRGQQVTLSCSPISGHRSVSWYQQTPGQGLQFLFEYFSETQRNKGNFPGRFSGRQFSNSRSEMNVSTLELGDSALYLCASSLQPAGNTEAFFGQGTRLTVV.

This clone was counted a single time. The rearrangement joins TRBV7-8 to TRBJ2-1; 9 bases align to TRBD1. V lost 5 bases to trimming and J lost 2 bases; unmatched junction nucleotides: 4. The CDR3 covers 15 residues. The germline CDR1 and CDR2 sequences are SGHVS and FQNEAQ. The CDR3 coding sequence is TGTGCCAGCAGCATAAGACAGGGGGCCTACAATGAGCAGTTCTTC. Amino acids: CASSIRQGAYNEQFF.

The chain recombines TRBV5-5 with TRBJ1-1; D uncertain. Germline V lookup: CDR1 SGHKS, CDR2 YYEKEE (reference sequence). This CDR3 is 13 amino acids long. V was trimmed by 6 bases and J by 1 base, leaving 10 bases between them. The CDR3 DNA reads TGTGCCAGCATCCTTACACCGAACACTGAAGCTTTCTTT. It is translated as CASILTPNTEAFF.

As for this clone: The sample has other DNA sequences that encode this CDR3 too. CDR3: CASSLRRDQPQHF. The CDR3 region has the DNA TGTGCCAGCAGCTTACGTCGGGATCAGCCCCAGCATTTT. This rearrangement joins TRBV7-3 to TRBJ1-5; D not resolved. CDR3 length equals 13 residues. V was trimmed by 2 bases and J by 5 bases, leaving 7 bases between them. Germline V gives CDR1 SGHTA, CDR2 FQGTGA.

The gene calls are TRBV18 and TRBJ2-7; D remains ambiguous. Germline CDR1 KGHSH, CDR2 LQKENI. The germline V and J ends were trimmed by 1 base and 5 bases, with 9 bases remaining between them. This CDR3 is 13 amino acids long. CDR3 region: CASSPRSVDEQYF. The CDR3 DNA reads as TGTGCCAGCTCACCACGAAGCGTCGACGAGCAGTACTTC.

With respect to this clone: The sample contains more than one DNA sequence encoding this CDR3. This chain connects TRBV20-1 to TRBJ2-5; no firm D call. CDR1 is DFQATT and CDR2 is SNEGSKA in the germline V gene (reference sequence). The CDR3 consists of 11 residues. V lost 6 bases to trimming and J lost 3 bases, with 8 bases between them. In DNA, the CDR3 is TGCAGTGCCAGTCCTGAAGAGACCCAGTACTTC. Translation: CSASPEETQYF.